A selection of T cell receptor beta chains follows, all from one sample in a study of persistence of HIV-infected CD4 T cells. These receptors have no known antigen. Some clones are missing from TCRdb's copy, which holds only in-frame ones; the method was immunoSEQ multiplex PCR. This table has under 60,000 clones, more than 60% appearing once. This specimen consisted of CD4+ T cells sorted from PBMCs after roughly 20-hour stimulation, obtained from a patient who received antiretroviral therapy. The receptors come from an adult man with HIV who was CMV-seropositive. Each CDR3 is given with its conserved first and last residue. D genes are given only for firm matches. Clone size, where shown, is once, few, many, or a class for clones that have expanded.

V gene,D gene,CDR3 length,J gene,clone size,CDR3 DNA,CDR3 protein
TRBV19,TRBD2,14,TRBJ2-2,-,TGTGCCAGCCGGGCGGGAGGGGGCACCGGGGAGCTGTTTTTT,CASRAGGGTGELFF
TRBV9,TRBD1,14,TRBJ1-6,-,TGTGCCAGCAGCGCCGACAGGGTTAATTCACCCCTCCACTTT,CASSADRVNSPLHF
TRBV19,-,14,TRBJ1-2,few,TGTGCCAGTAGTATACGGGATAGAGCCGGTGGCTACACCTTC,CASSIRDRAGGYTF
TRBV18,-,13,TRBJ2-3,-,TGTGCCAGCTCGGCAGGGATATGGGATACGCAGTATTTT,CASSAGIWDTQYF
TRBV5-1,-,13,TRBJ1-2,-,TGCGCCAGCAGCTTTGGGCCGGGGGCCAGCTACACCTTC,CASSFGPGASYTF
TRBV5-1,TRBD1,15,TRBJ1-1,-,TGCGCCAGCAACAGGGGAGCGAGCATGAACACTGAAGCTTTCTTT,CASNRGASMNTEAFF
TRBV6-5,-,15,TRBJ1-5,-,TGTGCCAGCGCAGGGAAACCTATAGGCAATCAGCCCCAGCATTTT,CASAGKPIGNQPQHF
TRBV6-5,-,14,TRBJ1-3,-,TGTGCCAGCAGTTACGGCAGGGGCAGAAACACCATATATTTT,CASSYGRGRNTIYF
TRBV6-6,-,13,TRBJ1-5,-,TGTGCCAGCAGTGGTACGGGGGGCCAGCCCCAGCATTTT,CASSGTGGQPQHF
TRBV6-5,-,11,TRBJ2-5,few,TGTGCCAGCAGTCCCCCCTCGGGACTGTACTTC,CASSPPSGLYF
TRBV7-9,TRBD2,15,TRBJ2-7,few,TGTGCCAGCAGCTTAGTAGTAGCGGGGACCTACGAGCAGTACTTC,CASSLVVAGTYEQYF
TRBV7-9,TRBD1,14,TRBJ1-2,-,TGTGCCAGCAGCTCACAGGGGGCAGGGTATGGCTACACCTTC,CASSSQGAGYGYTF
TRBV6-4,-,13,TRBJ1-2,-,TGTGCCTGCCACACCGACTTTAACTATGGCTACACCTTC,CACHTDFNYGYTF
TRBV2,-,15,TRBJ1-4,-,TGTGCCAGCAGGGGCCCGAGTAAGAGGGCTGAAAAACTGTTTTTT,CASRGPSKRAEKLFF
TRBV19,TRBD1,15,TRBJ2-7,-,TGTGCCAGTAGTGCCAGACAGGGGCTCAAGTACGAGCAGTACTTC,CASSARQGLKYEQYF
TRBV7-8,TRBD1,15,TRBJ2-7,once,TGTGCCAGCAGCTTAAATGACAGGGGATCATACGAGCAGTACTTC,CASSLNDRGSYEQYF
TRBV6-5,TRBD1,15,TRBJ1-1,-,TGTGCCAGCATATGGACAGGGCTTATGAACACTGAAGCTTTCTTT,CASIWTGLMNTEAFF
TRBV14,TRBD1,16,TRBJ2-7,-,TGTGCCAGCAGCCAAGATGCGGGACAGGGTTACTACGAGCAGTACTTC,CASSQDAGQGYYEQYF
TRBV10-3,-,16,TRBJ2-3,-,TGTGCCACCTCGAGGGGTCTAACGGGGAGCACAGATACGCAGTATTTT,CATSRGLTGSTDTQYF
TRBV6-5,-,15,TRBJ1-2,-,TGTGCCAGCAGTACTCGCTTGGACATAGACTATGGCTACACCTTC,CASSTRLDIDYGYTF
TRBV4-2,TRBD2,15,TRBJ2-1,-,TGTGCCAGCAGCCCCGGGAGCGGGGGATACAATGAGCAGTTCTTC,CASSPGSGGYNEQFF
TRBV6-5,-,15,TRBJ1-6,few,TGTGCCAGCACCAGGGAGGGCAGGCCAGGATCACCCCTCCACTTT,CASTREGRPGSPLHF
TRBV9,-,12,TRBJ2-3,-,TGTGCCAGCAGCCTCCTTCCAGATACGCAGTATTTT,CASSLLPDTQYF
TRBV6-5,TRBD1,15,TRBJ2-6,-,TGTGCCAGCCGGACGGCCGGGACAGGGGGCAACGTCCTGACTTTC,CASRTAGTGGNVLTF
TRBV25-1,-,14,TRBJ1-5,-,TGTGCCACCATGGATTCAGGAAGCAATCAGCCCCAGCATTTT,CATMDSGSNQPQHF
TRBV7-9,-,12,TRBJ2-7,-,TGTGCCAGCAGCTTAGAAGGGGGCGAGCAGTACTTC,CASSLEGGEQYF
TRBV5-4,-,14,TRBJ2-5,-,TGTGCCAGCAGCTTAGTAGACTGGGCTGAGACCCAGTACTTC,CASSLVDWAETQYF